These T cell receptor beta chains were read from a single sample in a study of T cell responses to AZD1222 COVID-19 vaccine. Some clones are missing from TCRdb's copy, which holds only in-frame ones; the method was immunoSEQ multiplex PCR. The repertoire consists of roughly 160,000 clones, with around 89% occurring once and the leading ten covering 4% to 5.5%. The sequencing used peripheral blood, collected 28 days after the second AZD1222 dose. Receptors originate from an adult who received the AZD1222 COVID-19 vaccine. Each CDR3 is given with its conserved first and last residue. D genes are given only for firm matches. Size is stated for part of the rows, as once, few or many counts, or as a class when the clone is expanded.

>TRBV6-1|TRBJ1-2|NA|NA
TGTGCCAGCACTGAACGAGGGGGACTTCATGGCTACACCTTC
CASTERGGLHGYTF
>TRBV4-1|TRBJ1-4|NA|NA
TGCGCCAGCAGCCAAGATCCGGCCAATTGGCGTGAAAAACTGTTTTTT
CASSQDPANWREKLFF
>TRBV11-2|TRBJ2-3|NA|NA
TGTGCCAGCAGCTTAGTGTCCGATACGCAGTATTTT
CASSLVSDTQYF
>TRBV2|TRBJ2-1|TRBD1|once
TGTGCCAGCAGTAGCCTGGGGACAGGGGGGTACAATGAGCAGTTCTTC
CASSSLGTGGYNEQFF
>TRBV5-1|TRBJ1-2|NA|NA
TGCGCCAGCAGAAGCGAGGCAAGCAGGGACGACTATGGCTACACCTTC
CASRSEASRDDYGYTF
>TRBV10-1|TRBJ2-2|NA|NA
TGCGCCAGCAGTCCTATACCAGGGACCGACAACACCGGGGAGCTGTTTTTT
CASSPIPGTDNTGELFF
>TRBV5-5|TRBJ1-2|NA|NA
TGTGCCAGCAGCTTTCCCCGGGGTGAAGGCTACACCTTC
CASSFPRGEGYTF
>TRBV4-2|TRBJ1-1|NA|NA
TGTGCCAGCAGCCAAAACCAAGGGGTGAACACTGAAGCTTTCTTT
CASSQNQGVNTEAFF
>TRBV5-8|TRBJ1-5|NA|NA
TGTGCCAGCAGTCTGGACTATCAGCCCCAGCATTTT
CASSLDYQPQHF
>TRBV6-5|TRBJ1-6|NA|NA
TGTGCCAGCAACGTCAGGGATTCACCCCTCCACTTT
CASNVRDSPLHF
>TRBV9|TRBJ1-2|NA|NA
TGTGCCAGCAGCGTAGGCAGGGATCTGCGTGGCTACACCTTC
CASSVGRDLRGYTF
>TRBV11-2|TRBJ2-3|NA|NA
TGTGCCAGCAGCTCCCAGGGGTTGAAGACAGATACGCAGTATTTT
CASSSQGLKTDTQYF
>TRBV30|TRBJ2-6|NA|NA
TGTGCCTGGAGTGTGCGAATTACGCCTGGGGCCAACGTCCTGACTTTC
CAWSVRITPGANVLTF
>TRBV6-2/TRBV6-3|TRBJ1-2|NA|NA
TGTGCCAGCAGCTCCCCCGCGCGTACGGGATCCTGGTATGGCTACACCTTC
CASSSPARTGSWYGYTF
>TRBV5-1|TRBJ1-2|NA|NA
TGCGCCAGCAGCTCGCAACAAAGGGGAGACGGCTACACCTTC
CASSSQQRGDGYTF
>TRBV6-5|TRBJ1-2|TRBD1|few
TGTGCCAGCAGGGCAGGGGGAGCTAACTATGGCTACACCTTC
CASRAGGANYGYTF
>TRBV2|TRBJ2-7|NA|NA
TGTGCCAGCAGTGAAGCTGTTACCTACGAGCAGTACTTC
CASSEAVTYEQYF
>TRBV18|TRBJ1-2|NA|NA
TGTGCCAGCTCTCGCCCGGCAGGGTCCTATGGCTACACCTTC
CASSRPAGSYGYTF
>TRBV11-2|TRBJ2-2|NA|NA
TGTGCCAGCAGCTTCGTGATCACCGGGGAGCTGTTTTTT
CASSFVITGELFF
>TRBV7-3|TRBJ1-1|NA|NA
TGTGCCAGCAGCCTAAGGAGGACTGAAGCTTTCTTT
CASSLRRTEAFF
>TRBV5-5|TRBJ1-2|TRBD1|NA
TGTGCCAGCAGCTCTCGGGGGGACAGGGTGACTAACTATGGCTACACCTTC
CASSSRGDRVTNYGYTF
>TRBV6-1|TRBJ2-3|NA|few
TGTACCAGCAGTGCCGGGTGGTGGGAGAGCACAGATACGCAGTATTTT
CTSSAGWWESTDTQYF
>TRBV7-9|TRBJ1-1|TRBD1|NA
TGTGCCAGCAGCCATGCAGGGGGGATGGACACTGAAGCTTTCTTT
CASSHAGGMDTEAFF
>TRBV10-2|TRBJ2-1|NA|NA
TGCGCCAGCACCCTAGGGCTCGGTGAGCAGTTCTTC
CASTLGLGEQFF
>TRBV3-1/TRBV3-2|TRBJ1-3|NA|NA
TGTGCCAGCAGACTAACAGGGTGGAAAGACACCATATATTTT
CASRLTGWKDTIYF
>TRBV3-1/TRBV3-2|TRBJ2-5|TRBD2|NA
TGTGCCAGCAGCCGGGAGGGACCTACCCAGTACTTC
CASSREGPTQYF
>TRBV20-1|TRBJ1-1|NA|NA
TGCAGTGCTAGTGGCCAGCGCATGAACACTGAAGCTTTCTTT
CSASGQRMNTEAFF
>TRBV14|TRBJ2-1|NA|NA
TGTGCCAGCAGCCAAGGGTTGGGTCGGCTCCTGTATGAGCAGTTCTTC
CASSQGLGRLLYEQFF
>TRBV4-1|TRBJ2-7|TRBD1|NA
TGCGCCAGCAGCCTGACAGGGGGTCTGTCCTACGAGCAGTACTTC
CASSLTGGLSYEQYF
>TRBV6-5|TRBJ2-1|TRBD2|NA
TGTGCCACCGAGGCCAAGACTAGCGTACCGGTTGAGCAGTTCTTC
CATEAKTSVPVEQFF
>TRBV2|TRBJ2-1|TRBD2|NA
TGTGCCAGCAGGGTTACTAGCGGGGGGGACAATGAGCAGTTCTTC
CASRVTSGGDNEQFF
>TRBV14|TRBJ1-3|NA|NA
TGTGCCAGCAGCCAGGTGTGGGGATCTGGAAACACCATATATTTT
CASSQVWGSGNTIYF
>TRBV27|TRBJ1-1|NA|NA
TGTGCCAGCAGTTTGGGGGGTGTGAGGACTGAAGCTTTCTTT
CASSLGGVRTEAFF
>TRBV12-5|TRBJ1-5|NA|NA
TGTGCTAGTGGTTTGGAAACCGGGCCCCAGCATTTT
CASGLETGPQHF
>TRBV18|TRBJ2-5|TRBD1|few
TGTGCCAGCTCACCGCCGACAGGGGTCAACCAAGAGACCCAGTACTTC
CASSPPTGVNQETQYF
>TRBV19|TRBJ1-1|NA|NA
TGTGCCAGTGCCAGGGGCTCGGCGGGGCACACTGAAGCTTTCTTT
CASARGSAGHTEAFF
>TRBV6-5|TRBJ1-2|NA|NA
TGTGCCAGCATAATACGGGAAACCTATGGCTACACCTTC
CASIIRETYGYTF
>TRBV2|TRBJ1-5|NA|NA
TGTGCCAGCACCTGGGGAATCAATCAGCCCCAGCATTTT
CASTWGINQPQHF
>TRBV6-1|TRBJ2-5|NA|NA
TGTGCCAGCAGTGAACAGGGTTTCGAGACCCAGTACTTC
CASSEQGFETQYF
>TRBV21-1|TRBJ1-1|NA|NA
TGTGCCAGCAGCAAGGTTCGGGGCACTGAAGCTTTCTTT
CASSKVRGTEAFF
>TRBV3-1/TRBV3-2|TRBJ1-1|TRBD1|NA
TGTGCCAGCAGCCGGTTTACAGGGGGGCAAAACACTGAAGCTTTCTTT
CASSRFTGGQNTEAFF
>TRBV7-9|TRBJ1-2|NA|NA
TGTGCCAGCAGCCGGAACGTGAGGGGTGGGACCTATGGCTACACCTTC
CASSRNVRGGTYGYTF
>TRBV9|TRBJ1-2|TRBD1|NA
TGTGCCAGCAGCGAACAGGGGGGTAGCTATGGCTACACCTTC
CASSEQGGSYGYTF
>TRBV12-5|TRBJ2-7|NA|NA
TGTGCTAGTGGTCTCTGGACAGCCGGGGTCCCCGAGCAGTACTTC
CASGLWTAGVPEQYF
>TRBV5-5|TRBJ1-1|NA|NA
TGTGCCAGCAGCTTGGAAGTTGAAGCTTTCTTT
CASSLEVEAFF
>TRBV7-3|TRBJ2-1|TRBD2|NA
TGTGCCAGCACCCCCAGCGGGGGGGCCGCCAATGAGCAGTTCTTC
CASTPSGGAANEQFF
>TRBV7-8|TRBJ1-1|NA|NA
TGTGCCAGCAGCTTAGTTTGGAAACAAAACACTGAAGCTTTCTTT
CASSLVWKQNTEAFF
>TRBV15|TRBJ1-5|NA|NA
TGTGCCACCAGCAGAGATGTGGATCAGCCCCAGCATTTT
CATSRDVDQPQHF
>TRBV18|TRBJ2-1|TRBD1|NA
TGTGCCAGCTCACCCACAGGGGGCCTATCGTACAATGAGCAGTTCTTC
CASSPTGGLSYNEQFF
>TRBV7-9|TRBJ2-7|TRBD1|NA
TGTGCCAGCAGCTTGACAGGGTCGGGCTACGAGCAGTACTTC
CASSLTGSGYEQYF
>TRBV19|TRBJ2-6|NA|NA
TGTGCCAGTAGTACGGGGGACTCTGGGGCCAACGTCCTGACTTTC
CASSTGDSGANVLTF